Listed below are T cell receptor beta chains from one sample, sequenced in a study of T-cell memory formation after mild COVID-19. TCRdb redid the calling of the 5' RACE reads with MiXCR, one entry per CDR3 protein. The table lists some 600,000 distinct CDR3 sequences, roughly 17% of them singletons. Sequencing was carried out using PBMCs or a T cell subset sorted from them (not recorded which). These TCRs come from an adult woman who had mild COVID-19 (a few samples of this study predate the infection). Cell type and time point are not known. CDR3s include the opening cysteine and the closing phenylalanine or tryptophan. A D gene is named only where the DNA matches it firmly. The size entry is marked missing in some rows and otherwise reads once, few, many or a size class.

clone_size j_call d_call v_call cdr3_aa cdr3_nt
- TRBJ2-2 TRBD1 TRBV24-1 CATSSVATGATGELFF TGTGCCACCAGTTCTGTTGCGACAGGGGCTACCGGGGAGCTGTTTTTT
- TRBJ1-1 - TRBV6-5 CASSYGEKGTEAFF TGTGCCAGCAGTTACGGGGAGAAGGGCACTGAAGCTTTCTTT
many TRBJ2-7 TRBD2 TRBV28 CASSLWAGATEEQYF TGTGCCAGCAGTTTATGGGCGGGAGCAACGGAGGAGCAGTACTTC
few TRBJ1-4 - TRBV5-1 CASSLAEDGNEKLFF TGCGCCAGCAGCTTGGCCGAAGACGGTAATGAAAAACTGTTTTTT
- TRBJ2-2 TRBD1 TRBV3-1 CASSQKGQGVVTGELFF TGTGCCAGCAGCCAAAAGGGACAGGGGGTCGTCACCGGGGAGCTGTTTTTT
- TRBJ2-1 - TRBV9 CASSVGGEVSNEQFF TGTGCCAGCAGCGTAGGGGGGGAAGTAAGCAATGAGCAGTTCTTC
few TRBJ1-2 - TRBV24-1 CATSDPRTDLHGYTF TGTGCCACCAGTGATCCTCGTACTGACTTGCATGGCTACACCTTC
many TRBJ2-7 TRBD1 TRBV2 CASSEVDRGQSSYEQYF TGTGCCAGCAGTGAAGTCGACAGGGGTCAAAGCTCCTACGAGCAGTACTTC
- TRBJ1-1 - TRBV5-1 CASSSQPQNTEAFF TGCGCCAGCAGCTCCCAGCCCCAGAACACTGAAGCTTTCTTT
many TRBJ2-3 - TRBV7-9 CASSYDSGFSDTQYF TGTGCCAGCAGCTACGACTCGGGGTTCTCAGATACGCAGTATTTT
- TRBJ2-7 - TRBV6-1 CASSEALQPYEQYF TGTGCCAGCAGTGAAGCGTTGCAGCCATACGAGCAGTACTTC
few TRBJ2-1 - TRBV6-1 CASSEDYEQFF TGTGCCAGCAGTGAAGACTATGAGCAGTTCTTC
- TRBJ2-7 TRBD1 TRBV5-4 CASSIKQGPYEQYF TGTGCCAGCAGCATTAAACAGGGGCCCTACGAGCAGTACTTC
few TRBJ1-2 - TRBV29-1 CSVAPRGSGYGYTF TGCAGCGTTGCTCCTAGGGGGTCCGGCTATGGCTACACCTTC
- TRBJ2-7 TRBD1 TRBV24-1 CATEPGQGVREQYF TGTGCCACCGAGCCGGGACAGGGGGTCCGCGAGCAGTACTTC
few TRBJ1-2 - TRBV20-1 CSAPTPGGYTF TGCAGTGCCCCGACTCCCGGAGGCTACACCTTC
few TRBJ2-1 TRBD2 TRBV6-2/TRBV6-3 CATGTSLYNEQFF TGTGCCACCGGGACTAGCCTCTACAATGAGCAGTTCTTC
- TRBJ2-3 TRBD2 TRBV7-8 CASSFRTRPATDTQYF TGTGCCAGCAGCTTCCGGACTAGACCAGCCACAGATACGCAGTATTTT
- TRBJ2-2 - TRBV6-5 CASSSLDSGELFF TGTGCCAGCAGTTCCCTGGACTCCGGGGAGCTGTTTTTT
few TRBJ2-1 - TRBV7-9 CASSLAGNVHNEQFF TGTGCCAGCAGCTTAGCGGGGAACGTCCACAATGAGCAGTTCTTC
few TRBJ2-7 - TRBV7-9 CASSRRPESYEQYF TGTGCCAGCAGCCGCCGGCCGGAATCCTACGAGCAGTACTTC
- TRBJ2-5 - TRBV11-3 CASSSYRMTPYQETQYF TGTGCCAGCAGCTCCTACAGGATGACCCCGTACCAAGAGACCCAGTACTTC
many TRBJ1-1 - TRBV3-1 CASSHTMNTEAFF TGTGCCAGCAGCCACACGATGAACACTGAAGCTTTCTTT
few TRBJ1-3 - TRBV20-1 CSALQGSGNTIYF TGCAGTGCTCTACAGGGATCCGGAAACACCATATATTTT
many TRBJ2-7 TRBD1 TRBV12-3/TRBV12-4 CASSLGTDYEQYF TGTGCCAGCAGCCTTGGGACAGACTACGAGCAGTACTTC
- TRBJ2-1 - TRBV6-6 CASRPRGGIYNEQFF TGTGCCAGCAGGCCGAGGGGGGGGATCTACAATGAGCAGTTCTTC
- TRBJ2-5 TRBD1 TRBV20-1 CSARWGRGPDKETQYF TGCAGTGCTAGATGGGGTAGGGGGCCCGATAAAGAGACCCAGTACTTC
- TRBJ1-1 - TRBV30 CAWSDTAFSEAFF TGTGCCTGGAGCGACACAGCGTTCTCTGAAGCTTTCTTT
few TRBJ2-2 - TRBV5-1 CASIRPVIISSECRSGELFF TGCGCCAGCATAAGACCAGTCATCATCTCCAGTGAGTGTCGGTCCGGGGAGCTGTTTTTT
many TRBJ2-1 - TRBV7-3 CASSLSPARRYNEQFF TGTGCCAGCAGCTTATCCCCAGCCCGGAGGTACAATGAGCAGTTCTTC
- TRBJ2-5 - TRBV7-7 CASSLGPAGTQYF TGTGCCAGCAGCTTAGGGCCCGCGGGGACCCAGTACTTC
few TRBJ1-5 - TRBV20-1 CSAGFGLPRWSNQPQHF TGCAGTGCTGGCTTCGGACTACCTAGGTGGAGCAATCAGCCCCAGCATTTT
- TRBJ2-1 - TRBV9 CASSEGPGPSYNEQFF TGTGCCAGCAGCGAGGGGCCCGGGCCCTCCTACAATGAGCAGTTCTTC
few TRBJ2-7 - TRBV4-3 CASSQGVDYEQYF TGCGCCAGCAGCCAAGGGGTCGACTACGAGCAGTACTTC
- TRBJ1-2 TRBD1 TRBV4-1 CASSSVGTGGGYTF TGCGCCAGCAGCTCCGTCGGGACAGGCGGAGGCTACACCTTC
- TRBJ1-1 - TRBV7-2 CASSRDPGTWFMNTEAFF TGTGCCAGCAGCCGAGACCCGGGGACATGGTTTATGAACACTGAAGCTTTCTTT
few TRBJ2-2 - TRBV11-2 CASSLNGGLDTGELFF TGTGCCAGCAGTCTAAACGGGGGGCTTGACACCGGGGAGCTGTTTTTT
- TRBJ1-2 - TRBV10-3 CAISQGYGYTF TGTGCCATCAGTCAGGGGTATGGCTACACCTTC
- TRBJ1-1 - TRBV20-1 CSAKGVEAFF TGCAGTGCAAAAGGGGTTGAAGCTTTCTTT
many TRBJ2-2 - TRBV5-1 CASSLARIYTGELFF TGCGCCAGCAGCTTGGCCCGAATCTACACCGGGGAGCTGTTTTTT
few TRBJ2-6 - TRBV6-5 CASSRTPVSGANVLTF TGTGCCAGCAGCCGAACCCCGGTCTCTGGGGCCAACGTCCTGACTTTC
few TRBJ1-4 - TRBV7-9 CASSLKGRASEKLFF TGTGCCAGCAGCTTAAAGGGCAGGGCCAGTGAAAAACTGTTTTTT
- TRBJ1-2 - TRBV7-2 CASSPSPIYGYTF TGTGCCAGCAGCCCCTCTCCGATCTATGGCTACACCTTC
few TRBJ2-1 TRBD2 TRBV20-1 CSARGGLGSYNEQFF TGCAGTGCTAGAGGGGGACTAGGCAGCTACAATGAGCAGTTCTTC
- TRBJ2-1 TRBD2 TRBV18 CASSPPHRGLAGAGEQFF TGTGCCAGCTCACCACCTCACCGGGGACTAGCGGGAGCGGGTGAGCAGTTCTTC